What follows is one T cell receptor beta chain and its context. Its antigen remains unidentified. Treatment defined: oral pan-JAK inhibitor, 5-10 mg twice daily. This entry belongs to a study of CD8+ T cells in alopecia areata. General study points: Uncertainty remains about how baseline CD8+ expansion links to response, with one nonresponder.

The CDR3 runs to 15 residues. Germline lookup yields CDR1 MNHEY and CDR2 SVGAGI. Trimming removed 6 bases at V and 0 bases at J, with 12 bases between. The sequencing template was cDNA reverse transcribed from extracted RNA. Generated by immunoSEQ multiplex PCR, the TCRdb table keeps only in-frame clones and is missing some. The sample includes about 270,000 clones, roughly 60% of them seen just once. Source: CD4+ T cells sorted from blood, taken around week 54, from a patient treated with tofacitinib. This clonotype was sampled from a human donor with alopecia areata. The V gene is TRBV6-5, the J gene TRBJ1-5; D remains ambiguous. In DNA, the CDR3 is TGTGCCAGCAGCCCGACAAAGTATAGCAATCAGCCCCAGCATTTT. Its protein product is CASSPTKYSNQPQHF.